This T cell receptor beta chain was identified during a study of CD8 T cells in Susac syndrome. Negative isolation yielded CD8+ and CD4+ T cells; FACS enriched TEMRA cells. Random-hexamer reverse transcription was applied to roughly 0.5 to 1 ug RNA. TCRdb independently ran MiXCR on the immunoSEQ multiplex PCR reads; one entry per CDR3 protein. The sample contains about 150,000 distinct CDR3 sequences, about 95% of which appear only once. The receptor was isolated from a human donor with multiple sclerosis. The source material was CD8+ T cells from PBMCs.

The CDR3 region has the DNA TGCGCCAGCAGCTCTTATGGGGCGGATGAGCAGTTCTTC. Encoded protein: CASSSYGADEQFF. The chain uses TRBV5-1 and TRBJ2-1; possible D gene TRBD1, 5 bases. Trimming removed 3 bases at V and 8 bases at J, with 12 bases between. The CDR3 totals 13 residues. The germline V gene has CDR1 SGHRS and CDR2 YFSETQ.